Listed below are T cell receptor beta chains from one sample, sequenced in a study of radiation and T cells in renal cell carcinoma. Only in-frame clones appear in the TCRdb table, and some are missing; sequencing was by immunoSEQ multiplex PCR. The sample records fewer than 15,000 clones, about 65% being singletons. The input for sequencing was tumor tissue, taken from a patient whose treatment was nephrectomy without radiotherapy. These receptors all stem from a woman aged 80 or over with renal cell carcinoma. The CDR3 runs from the conserved cysteine through the conserved F or W. The D gene is left open where the match is weak. A row's size may be missing; if present it is once, few, many or a size class.

CDR3nt | CDR3aa | j_gene | d_gene | v_gene | abundance
TGTGCCAGCAGGGGGAGCGGGGGGCCGCGAGAGACCCAGTACTTC | CASRGSGGPRETQYF | TRBJ2-5 | TRBD2 | TRBV6-1 | NA
TGTGCCAGCAGCCACCCCGGGACGGTGAACACCGGGGAGCTGTTTTTT | CASSHPGTVNTGELFF | TRBJ2-2 | NA | TRBV11-2 | NA
TGTGCCATCAGGGAACGCGGACAGGACGGAGATGGCTACACCTTC | CAIRERGQDGDGYTF | TRBJ1-2 | TRBD1 | TRBV10-3 | once
TGTGCCAGCAGCTTGGACGGCGGCTCTGGAAACACCATATATTTT | CASSLDGGSGNTIYF | TRBJ1-3 | NA | TRBV5-8 | NA
TGTGCCAGCAGCTTTACACAGGACGGCATCATTCAGTACTTC | CASSFTQDGIIQYF | TRBJ2-4 | NA | TRBV11-2 | few
TGTGCCAGCAGCTTCTTTGGCGCAGGGCGGTCCAACGAGCAGTACTTC | CASSFFGAGRSNEQYF | TRBJ2-7 | NA | TRBV7-8 | NA
TGTGCTAGCAGCTTATCATTGACTGAGCGCGAGACCCAGTACTTC | CASSLSLTERETQYF | TRBJ2-5 | NA | TRBV7-7 | NA
TGTGCCAGCAGCCAAGATACCGAGCCAGTACGGATGAACACTGAAGCTTTCTTT | CASSQDTEPVRMNTEAFF | TRBJ1-1 | NA | TRBV4-2 | few
TGTGCCAGCAGCTTAGCGGTGAGTTTCGAGCAGTACTTC | CASSLAVSFEQYF | TRBJ2-7 | NA | TRBV7-9 | NA
TGTGCCAGCAGTGATGTCGGAAGGGGCGAGCAGTACTTC | CASSDVGRGEQYF | TRBJ2-7 | NA | TRBV2 | few
TGTGCCAGCAGTTACTCTTGGGGACGTGGTCAGCCCCAGCATTTT | CASSYSWGRGQPQHF | TRBJ1-5 | NA | TRBV6-5 | NA
TGCGCCAGCAGCTTGGAAGGGGCCACTAACTATGGCTACACCTTC | CASSLEGATNYGYTF | TRBJ1-2 | NA | TRBV5-1 | NA
TGTGCCAGCAGTTTAACTGTCTCGGGGGCTGGTGAAAAACTGTTTTTT | CASSLTVSGAGEKLFF | TRBJ1-4 | NA | TRBV27 | few
TGTGCCAGCTCGCAAAGCACCCGACAGGGAACTAATGAAAAACTGTTTTTT | CASSQSTRQGTNEKLFF | TRBJ1-4 | TRBD1 | TRBV18 | NA
TGTGCCAGCAGCTTAGGGGGCTATGGCTACACCTTC | CASSLGGYGYTF | TRBJ1-2 | NA | TRBV11-2 | NA
TGTGCCAGTAGTATTGAGGGGGCCACTGAAGCTTTCTTT | CASSIEGATEAFF | TRBJ1-1 | TRBD1 | TRBV19 | NA
TGTGCCAGCAGTTTAAGCGTTCTGCCCGCGAACACTGAAGCTTTCTTT | CASSLSVLPANTEAFF | TRBJ1-1 | NA | TRBV27 | NA
TGTGCCAGCGGAGGGGACTCCTACGAGCAGTACTTC | CASGGDSYEQYF | TRBJ2-7 | NA | TRBV2 | NA
TGTGCCAGCAGTTACGTAGGGACAGCGAACACTGAAGCTTTCTTT | CASSYVGTANTEAFF | TRBJ1-1 | TRBD1 | TRBV6-5 | few
TGCGCCAGCAGCTACCAGGACACCGGGGAGCTGTTTTTT | CASSYQDTGELFF | TRBJ2-2 | NA | TRBV5-1 | once
TGTGCCATCAGTGAGTCATCGGGCACAGATACGCAGTATTTT | CAISESSGTDTQYF | TRBJ2-3 | NA | TRBV10-3 | NA
TGCGCCAGCAGCCCTACCTTAATATCTAACTATGGCTACACCTTC | CASSPTLISNYGYTF | TRBJ1-2 | NA | TRBV5-1 | NA
TGTGCCAGCAGTCCATCGGGCAGAGCTGAAGCTTTCTTT | CASSPSGRAEAFF | TRBJ1-1 | NA | TRBV27 | medium-sized
TGTGCCAGCAGTTTTGATACCGTTAACTATGGCTACACCTTC | CASSFDTVNYGYTF | TRBJ1-2 | NA | TRBV28 | NA
TGTGCCAGCTCACCAATAGGCAGGTCTGACACCGGGGAGCTGTTTTTT | CASSPIGRSDTGELFF | TRBJ2-2 | NA | TRBV18 | NA
TGTGCCAGCAGCTTGACAGATAGCAATCAGCCCCAGCATTTT | CASSLTDSNQPQHF | TRBJ1-5 | NA | TRBV5-6 | NA
TGTGCCAGCAGCTTTTCGGGAAGAACTAATGAAAAACTGTTTTTT | CASSFSGRTNEKLFF | TRBJ1-4 | NA | TRBV5-8 | NA
TGTGCCACGCGTCACGCGGCGGTTGGCTACACCTTC | CATRHAAVGYTF | TRBJ1-2 | NA | TRBV25-1 | NA
TGTGCCAGGGGACAGGCCAACACAGATACGCAGTATTTT | CARGQANTDTQYF | TRBJ2-3 | TRBD1 | TRBV7-9 | NA
TGTGCCAGCAGCCCCATTGCGAGGGGGACCGGGGAGCTGTTTTTT | CASSPIARGTGELFF | TRBJ2-2 | NA | TRBV7-3 | NA
TGCGCCACCCGCGGCAGGGGGGGGGAGCTGTTTTTT | CATRGRGGELFF | TRBJ2-2 | TRBD1 | TRBV4-1 | NA
TGCGCCAGCAGCCCGGCACCCCAAATGCGCCGTGCTGGGGCCAACGTCCTGACTTTC | CASSPAPQMRRAGANVLTF | TRBJ2-6 | NA | TRBV5-1 | once
TGTGCCAGCAGCTTAGGGGTGAAGGACAGCTATGGCTACACCTTC | CASSLGVKDSYGYTF | TRBJ1-2 | NA | TRBV7-2 | NA